The 2 T cell receptor beta chains below were found in one sample sequenced in a study of T cell changes during pregnancy in multiple sclerosis. Clones were read by immunoSEQ multiplex PCR, and TCRdb kept only the in-frame ones, dropping some. The data contain roughly 76,000 clones, around 90% of them singletons. The sequenced sample was CD4+ T cells from peripheral blood mononuclear cells, obtained after pregnancy. The receptors were gathered from a female donor with multiple sclerosis, enrolled in a pregnancy study.

V is TRBV19 and J is TRBJ2-7; 9 positions match TRBD1. This CDR3 region has 16 residues. With 6 bases clipped from V and 5 bases from J, the junction kept 14 bases outside the gene matches. The germline V gene encodes CDR1 LNHDA and CDR2 SQIVND (reference sequence). The CDR3 DNA sequence: TGTGCCAGTAGCCACCTCCTATGGACAGGGGTAAACGAGCAGTACTTC. Its translation: CASSHLLWTGVNEQYF.

The chain employs TRBV15 and TRBJ2-7; D possibly corresponds to TRBD1 (6 bases). The germline CDR1 and CDR2 sequences are LNHNV and YYDKDF (reference sequence). Deletions cut 9 bases from V and 3 bases from J, with 15 bases between. This CDR3 comprises 13 residues. In DNA, the CDR3 is TGTGCCACGAATCTCACAGGGTTCTACGAGCAGTACTTC. It is translated as CATNLTGFYEQYF.